Below, 20 T cell receptor beta chains from the same sample are listed, as sequenced in a study of beta chain features in type 1 diabetes. The authors reverse transcribed all of the isolated RNA, so sequencing captured expressed TCRB transcripts. TCRdb keeps only in-frame clones here, not all; method: immunoSEQ multiplex PCR. The sample holds about 130,000 clones, just over 9% seen once. Sequencing used central memory CD4+ T cells from blood. Every receptor here comes from a man aged 18 to 29 in good health.

V usage is TRBV27 and J usage is TRBJ1-1, with 8 nucleotides matching TRBD1. With V trimmed by 5 bases and J by 7 bases, 12 bases remained unmatched. This CDR3 has 15 residues. Germline V gives CDR1 MNHEY, CDR2 SMNVEV (reference sequence). The CDR3 sequence: CASSAYRGTGYEAFF. DNA for the CDR3: TGTGCCAGCAGTGCCTACCGGGGGACAGGATATGAAGCTTTCTTT.

The chain employs TRBV27 and TRBJ1-5, with D tentatively TRBD1 (5 bases). Between the trimmed V and J ends, which lost 7 bases and 2 bases, there was a span of 12 bases. The CDR3 runs 14 residues. Per the germline V gene, CDR1 is MNHEY and CDR2 is SMNVEV (reference sequence). The CDR3 DNA follows: TGTGCCAGCAAGTCAGGGATTGGCAATCAGCCCCAGCATTTT. This translates into CASKSGIGNQPQHF.

This clone occurred a few times. The rearrangement uses TRBV9 and TRBJ1-4; no reliable D call. Germline V gene lookup returns CDR1 SGDLS and CDR2 YYNGEE. V lost 2 bases to trimming and J lost 3 bases, with 11 bases between them. The CDR3 runs 15 residues. DNA of the CDR3: TGTGCCAGCAGCGTGGCACCCGGGGCTAATGAAAAACTGTTTTTT. This translates into CASSVAPGANEKLFF. Supplemented by reference TRBV9 and TRBJ1-4, the full variable domain reads DSGVTQTPKHLITATGQRVTLRCSPRSGDLSVYWYQQSLDQGLQFLIQYYNGEERAKGNILERFSAQQFPDLHSELNLSSLELGDSALYFCASSVAPGANEKLFFGSGTQLSVL.

The chain uses TRBV4-1 and TRBJ2-3, with TRBD2 matching 13 bases. Germline V lookup: CDR1 MGHRA, CDR2 YSYEKL. The J segment lost 6 bases and the V segment lost 2 bases, leaving 8 bases of the junction unmatched. The CDR3 is made up of 17 amino acids. This CDR3 is CASSQLPLAGGSDTQYF. Here the CDR3 DNA reads TGCGCCAGCAGCCAACTGCCACTAGCGGGGGGGTCTGATACGCAGTATTTT.

This clone was detected only a few times. The V call is TRBV7-2, the J call TRBJ2-3; 15 bases are shared with TRBD2. The germline V gene encodes CDR1 SGHTA and CDR2 FQGNSA. The CDR3 length is 17 residues. V lost 3 bases and J lost 6; bases outside the gene matches: 7. This CDR3 is CASSLRGLAGGRDTQYF. The CDR3 nucleotides are TGTGCCAGCAGCTTGAGAGGACTAGCGGGGGGGCGGGATACGCAGTATTTT.

This clone was observed at least ten times. The chain links TRBV7-9 to TRBJ2-2, with D tentatively TRBD2 (5 bases). CDR1 SEHNR and CDR2 FQNEAQ come from the germline V gene (reference sequence). The CDR3 runs to 15 residues. V was cut by 3 bases and J by 0 bases, with 8 bases left in between. This chain's CDR3 is CASSFGKTNTGELFF. CDR3 sequence (DNA): TGTGCCAGCAGCTTCGGGAAGACGAACACCGGGGAGCTGTTTTTT. Complete variable domain (other parts from reference TRBV7-9 and TRBJ2-2): DTGVSQNPRHKITKRGQNVTFRCDPISEHNRLYWYRQTLGQGPEFLTYFQNEAQLEKSRLLSDRFSAERPKGSFSTLEIQRTEQGDSAMYLCASSFGKTNTGELFFGEGSRLTVL.

Points on this clone: Other nucleotide sequences from this sample produce the same CDR3. The V gene is TRBV7-2, the J gene TRBJ1-4; 11 nucleotides line up with TRBD1. The CDR3 covers 16 residues. CDR1 SGHTA and CDR2 FQGNSA come from the germline V gene. V lost 0 bases, J lost 7 bases, and 4 bases stayed unmatched. For the CDR3, the DNA is TGTGCCAGCAGCTTAGCGGCCGGGACAGGGGGTGAAAAACTGTTTTTT. Translated: CASSLAAGTGGEKLFF.

This clone was counted a few times. The chain combines TRBV30 with TRBJ1-5; possible D gene TRBD1, 5 bases. The CDR3 loop spans 13 amino acids. V was clipped by 0 bases and J by 4 bases, with 7 bases between them. Per the germline V gene, CDR1 is GTSNPN and CDR2 is SVGIG (reference sequence). CDR3 loop: CAWSVAGNQPQHF. The CDR3 DNA reads TGTGCCTGGAGTGTAGCAGGGAATCAGCCCCAGCATTTT.

This chain links TRBV29-1 with TRBJ2-6; possibly TRBD2 for D (6 bases). CDR1 SQVTM and CDR2 ANQGSEA come from the germline V gene. V lost 6 bases, J lost 6 bases, and 12 bases lay in between. This CDR3 has 13 amino acids. DNA for the CDR3: TGCAGCGTGACCTCGCGGGAGGCCAACGTCCTGACTTTC. Its protein product is CSVTSREANVLTF.

In this sample, this clone turned up a few times. The chain joins TRBV28 to TRBJ1-6, with D perhaps TRBD1 (6 bases). The CDR3 contains 12 residues. CDR1 is MDHEN, CDR2 SYDVKM, per germline. The V gene lost 6 bases and the J gene lost 8 bases, with 8 bases spanning the gap. In nucleotides, the CDR3 is TGTGCCAGCAGCCGGACAGATTCACCCCTCCACTTT. Its translation is CASSRTDSPLHF.

This clone was counted a few times. V usage is TRBV7-2 and J usage is TRBJ2-1, with a tentative D call TRBD1 (6 bases). The V gene lost 5 bases and the J gene lost 2 bases, with 13 bases spanning the gap. From germline, CDR1 is SGHTA and CDR2 FQGNSA. CDR3 length: 15 residues. CDR3 DNA sequence: TGTGCCAGCAGCCCCAGCCAGGGGCCCTACAATGAGCAGTTCTTC. Its protein is CASSPSQGPYNEQFF.

This clone showed up just a few times. The chain uses TRBV5-4 and TRBJ2-7; maybe TRBD1 (6 bases). V was shortened by 4 bases and J by 0 bases, with 14 bases between the two germline ends. This CDR3 is 15 amino acids long. Germline loops: CDR1 SGHNT, CDR2 YYREEE (reference sequence). As DNA, the CDR3 is TGTGCCAGCAGCCGACAGGACACAAGCTCCTACGAGCAGTACTTC. Its translation: CASSRQDTSSYEQYF.

This clone was counted between two and nine times. A clone one base away is much larger, so this may be a read error. In nucleotides, the CDR3 is TGTGCCAGCAGCCCGCAACAGGGCTCCTACGAGCAGTACTTC. The encoded protein is CASSPQQGSYEQYF. The rearrangement joins TRBV7-3 to TRBJ2-7, with D maybe TRBD1 (6 bases). The CDR3 length is 14 residues. The V end lost 5 bases, the J end lost 0 bases, and 11 bases lay between the germline ends. Germline CDR1 is SGHTA and CDR2 is FQGTGA.

The chain recombines TRBV2 with TRBJ1-2; TRBD1 matches 7 bases. V shed 10 bases and J 4 bases; nucleotides not matched to a gene: 6. Germline V gene data show CDR1 as SNHLY and CDR2 as FYNNEI. The CDR3 length is 12 residues. Here the CDR3 reads CATGQVGYGYTF. Here the CDR3 DNA reads TGTGCCACCGGACAGGTCGGCTATGGCTACACCTTC.

This clone was picked up a small number of times. The rearrangement uses TRBV4-3 and TRBJ2-7, with 7 bases fitting TRBD1. V was clipped by 4 bases and J by 0 bases; unmatched bases: 6. The CDR3 loop spans 15 amino acids. Germline CDR1 and CDR2: LGHNA and YSLEER. CDR3 sequence: CASSPRQGGSYEQYF. Here the CDR3 DNA reads TGCGCCAGCAGCCCTAGACAGGGCGGCTCCTACGAGCAGTACTTC.

The sample holds a few counts of this clone. The V and J genes are TRBV15 and TRBJ2-7; possible D gene TRBD1, 6 bases. Trimming took 0 bases from V and 2 from J, leaving 11 bases between them. Germline V gene data show CDR1 as LNHNV and CDR2 as YYDKDF (reference sequence). This CDR3 has 15 residues. The CDR3 region is CATSREARGPYEQYF. CDR3 DNA: TGTGCCACCAGCAGAGAGGCCAGGGGTCCCTACGAGCAGTACTTC.

This sequence joins TRBV29-1 and TRBJ1-1, with TRBD1 matching 9 bases. This CDR3 spans 14 amino acids. Germline CDR1 SQVTM, CDR2 ANQGSEA. The junction had 9 bases not matched to a gene; V was cut back by 7 bases and J by 3 bases. The CDR3 DNA reads TGCAGCGGGACTCGGGACAGGGCATACACTGAAGCTTTCTTT. Protein product: CSGTRDRAYTEAFF.

This clone was found a few times. The rearrangement links TRBV6-5 to TRBJ2-7; TRBD1 aligns across 12 bases. Germline trimming cut 2 bases from V and 7 bases from J; bases unmatched to any gene: 6. Germline V gene lookup returns CDR1 MNHEY and CDR2 SVGAGI. This CDR3 spans 15 amino acids. The CDR3 region is CASSYEGQGAREQYF. In DNA, the CDR3 is TGTGCCAGCAGTTACGAGGGACAGGGGGCGCGGGAGCAGTACTTC.

The J gene is TRBJ2-5, the V gene TRBV11-2; D gene uncertain. CDR3 length equals 16 residues. Germline lookup yields CDR1 SGHAT and CDR2 FQNNGV. Between the trimmed V and J ends, which lost 0 bases and 2 bases, there was a span of 13 bases. The CDR3 sequence: CASSLDQWWSQETQYF. CDR3 DNA sequence: TGTGCCAGCAGCTTAGATCAATGGTGGAGTCAAGAGACCCAGTACTTC.

This clone was seen a few times. The CDR3 DNA sequence: TGTGCCAGCACCGGGGGTCGAGAAAAACTGTTTTTT. Translating it yields CASTGGREKLFF. The rearrangement uses TRBV25-1 and TRBJ1-4; maybe TRBD1 (5 bases). CDR1 is MGHDK, CDR2 SYGVNS, per germline. V was clipped by 7 bases and J by 8 bases, with 11 bases between them. The CDR3 contains 12 residues.